In its sample, the clone carrying this TCR beta chain was seen a few times. The source of the sample is a study of blood T cell repertoires in COVID-19. Study at large: COVID-19 samples from acute and convalescent phases originated in the United States, Italy and Spain. T cells, B-cell-depleted T cells, or PBMCs supplied cDNA or gDNA.

This CDR3 has 14 residues. Germline-derived CDR1 and CDR2 are MNHEY and SVGEGT. V shed 0 bases and J shed 4 bases, with 6 bases lying between them. How the authors handled the data: Nucleated cell number was recorded as an estimate derived from reference gene primer amplification. Repertoires were generated with immunoSEQ multiplex PCR, while TCRdb's copy carries only in-frame clones and drops some. V, J and clone size are taken as reported in that table, and D and trimming were inferred from the DNA itself. The sample records roughly 45,000 clones, roughly 84% being singletons. Sequenced sample: peripheral blood. This sequence joins TRBV6-2 or TRBV6-3 and TRBJ2-2; weak D call: TRBD1 (5 bases). The clonotype comes from a man aged 45 to 65 with active COVID-19. The CDR3 protein is CASSYSGLTGELFF. DNA of the CDR3: TGTGCCAGCAGTTACTCGGGGCTCACCGGGGAGCTGTTTTTT.